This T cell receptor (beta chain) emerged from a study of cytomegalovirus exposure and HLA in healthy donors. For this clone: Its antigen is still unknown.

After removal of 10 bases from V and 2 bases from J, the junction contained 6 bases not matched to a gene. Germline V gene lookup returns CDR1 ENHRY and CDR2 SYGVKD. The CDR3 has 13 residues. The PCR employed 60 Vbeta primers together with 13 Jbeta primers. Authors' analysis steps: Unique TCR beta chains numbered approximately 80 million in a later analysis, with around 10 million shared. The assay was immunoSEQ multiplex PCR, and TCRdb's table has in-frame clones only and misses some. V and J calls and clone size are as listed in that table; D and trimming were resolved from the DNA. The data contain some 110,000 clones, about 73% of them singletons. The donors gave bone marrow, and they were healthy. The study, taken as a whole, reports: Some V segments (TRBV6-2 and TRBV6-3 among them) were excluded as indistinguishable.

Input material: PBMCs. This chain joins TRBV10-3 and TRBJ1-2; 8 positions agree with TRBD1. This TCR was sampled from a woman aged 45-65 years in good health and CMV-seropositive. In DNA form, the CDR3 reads TGTGCCACAGGACAGGGTGCAAACTATGGCTACACCTTC. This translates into CATGQGANYGYTF.